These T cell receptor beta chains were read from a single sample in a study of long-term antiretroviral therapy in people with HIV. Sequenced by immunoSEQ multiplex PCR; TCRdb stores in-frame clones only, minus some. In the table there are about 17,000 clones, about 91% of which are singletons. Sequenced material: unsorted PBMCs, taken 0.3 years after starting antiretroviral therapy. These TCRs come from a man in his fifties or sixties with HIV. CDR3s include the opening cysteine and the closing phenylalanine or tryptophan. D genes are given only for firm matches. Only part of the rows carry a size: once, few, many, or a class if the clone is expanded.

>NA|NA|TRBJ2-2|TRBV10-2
CASRDYQPGELFF
TGCGCCAGCAGGGACTATCAACCCGGGGAGCTGTTTTTT
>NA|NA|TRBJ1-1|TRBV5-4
CASSSLGGLTEAFF
TGTGCCAGCAGCTCCTTGGGGGGGCTCACTGAAGCTTTCTTT
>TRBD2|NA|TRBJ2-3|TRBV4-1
CASSRLADSYDTQYF
TGCGCCAGCAGCCGACTAGCGGACAGTTACGATACGCAGTATTTT
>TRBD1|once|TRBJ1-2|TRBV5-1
CASSSTTGGNGYTF
TGCGCCAGCAGCTCGACGACAGGGGGAAATGGCTACACCTTC
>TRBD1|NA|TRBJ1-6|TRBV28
CASRVTGVSPLHF
TGTGCCAGCAGGGTGACAGGGGTTTCACCCCTCCACTTT
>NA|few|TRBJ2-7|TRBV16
CASSHGPADEQYF
TGTGCCAGCAGCCATGGACCGGCCGACGAGCAGTACTTC
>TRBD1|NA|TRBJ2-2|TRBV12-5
CAGTETGELFF
TGTGCCGGGACAGAGACCGGGGAGCTGTTTTTT
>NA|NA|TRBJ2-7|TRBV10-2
CASAGQTYEQYF
TGCGCCAGCGCGGGACAGACATACGAGCAGTACTTC
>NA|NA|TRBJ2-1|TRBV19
CASSLRTVYNEQFF
TGTGCCAGTAGTCTACGGACGGTATACAATGAGCAGTTCTTC
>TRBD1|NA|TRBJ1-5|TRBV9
CASSAGGSMHQPQHF
TGTGCCAGCAGCGCAGGGGGGAGCATGCATCAGCCCCAGCATTTT
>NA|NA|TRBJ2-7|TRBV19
CASRYRLGMNYEQYF
TGTGCCAGTAGATACAGATTGGGAATGAACTACGAGCAGTACTTC
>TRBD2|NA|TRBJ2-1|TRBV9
CASSDAGATFDEQFF
TGTGCCAGCAGCGATGCGGGAGCCACCTTCGATGAGCAGTTCTTC
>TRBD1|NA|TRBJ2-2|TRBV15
CATSRDVTGSWTGELFF
TGTGCCACCAGCAGAGACGTGACAGGGAGTTGGACCGGGGAGCTGTTTTTT
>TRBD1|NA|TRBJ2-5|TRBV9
CASSVAERQVQGAQYF
TGTGCCAGCAGCGTAGCGGAAAGACAGGTGCAGGGGGCCCAGTACTTC
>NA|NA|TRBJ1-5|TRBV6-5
CASSYSIKPQHF
TGTGCCAGCAGTTACTCGATAAAGCCCCAGCATTTT
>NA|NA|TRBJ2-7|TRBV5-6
CASSFTPGNYEQYF
TGTGCCAGCAGCTTTACTCCCGGGAATTACGAGCAGTACTTC
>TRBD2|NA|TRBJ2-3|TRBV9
CASSVVAGGPTDTQYF
TGTGCCAGCAGCGTAGTAGCGGGAGGGCCCACAGATACGCAGTATTTT
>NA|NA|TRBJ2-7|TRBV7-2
CASSLGGDREQYF
TGTGCCAGCAGCTTAGGAGGGGACCGCGAGCAGTACTTC
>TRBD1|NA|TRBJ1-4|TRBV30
CAWTPLGTGVEKLFF
TGTGCCTGGACTCCCCTCGGGACAGGGGTTGAAAAACTGTTTTTT
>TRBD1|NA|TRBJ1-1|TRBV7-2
CASSFFGWAGGHTEAFF
TGTGCCAGCAGCTTTTTTGGATGGGCAGGGGGCCACACTGAAGCTTTCTTT
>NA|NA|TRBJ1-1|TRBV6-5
CASTAAGAEAFF
TGTGCCAGCACCGCAGCCGGGGCAGAAGCTTTCTTT
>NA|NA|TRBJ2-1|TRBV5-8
CASSLGQGPYNEQFF
TGTGCCAGCAGCTTGGGCCAGGGCCCCTACAATGAGCAGTTCTTC
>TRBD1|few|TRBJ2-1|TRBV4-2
CASSHPDRGRGTEQFF
TGTGCCAGCAGCCACCCGGACAGGGGGCGAGGTACTGAGCAGTTCTTC
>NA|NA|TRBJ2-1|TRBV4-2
CASSPFTGSYNEQFF
TGTGCCAGCAGCCCGTTTACGGGGTCCTACAATGAGCAGTTCTTC
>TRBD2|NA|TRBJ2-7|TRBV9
CASSVAGSGGPYEQYF
TGTGCCAGCAGCGTAGCCGGAAGCGGGGGACCCTACGAGCAGTACTTC
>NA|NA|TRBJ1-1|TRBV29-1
CSVDGSYTEAFF
TGCAGCGTTGACGGATCCTACACTGAAGCTTTCTTT
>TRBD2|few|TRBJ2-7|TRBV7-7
CASSPGLAGSEQYF
TGTGCCAGCAGCCCGGGACTAGCCGGTTCCGAGCAGTACTTC
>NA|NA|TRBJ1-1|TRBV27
CASSLSLGEEAFF
TGTGCCAGCAGTTTATCTCTAGGAGAAGAAGCTTTCTTT
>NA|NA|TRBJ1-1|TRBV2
CASSELDMEAFF
TGTGCCAGCAGTGAACTGGATATGGAAGCTTTCTTT
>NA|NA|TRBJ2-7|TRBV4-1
CASSRQSPLGYEQYF
TGCGCCAGCAGCCGACAATCCCCGTTGGGCTACGAGCAGTACTTC
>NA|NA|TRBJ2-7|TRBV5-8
CASSFDRLSYEQYF
TGTGCCAGCAGCTTTGACAGACTCTCCTACGAGCAGTACTTC
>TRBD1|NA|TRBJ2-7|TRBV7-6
CASSPGTGAYEQYF
TGTGCCAGCAGCCCCGGGACAGGGGCCTACGAGCAGTACTTC
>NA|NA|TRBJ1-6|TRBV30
CAWSVLQGNPLHF
TGTGCCTGGAGTGTACTACAGGGAAACCCCCTCCACTTT
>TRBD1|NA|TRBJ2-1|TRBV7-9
CASRHPGQGDFGTNEQFF
TGTGCCAGCAGACATCCGGGACAGGGTGACTTTGGTACCAATGAGCAGTTCTTC
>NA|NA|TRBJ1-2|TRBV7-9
CASSSYRQGRGYGYTF
TGTGCCAGCAGCTCTTACCGCCAGGGGCGAGGCTATGGCTACACCTTC
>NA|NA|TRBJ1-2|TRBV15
CATSAGTFYGYTF
TGTGCCACCAGCGCCGGGACATTCTATGGCTACACCTTC
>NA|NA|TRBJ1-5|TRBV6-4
CASSYVSDSPTWGQPQHF
TGTGCCAGCAGTTACGTCTCAGACAGCCCGACATGGGGTCAGCCCCAGCATTTT
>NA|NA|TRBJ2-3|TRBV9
CASSVGSNGVTDTQYF
TGTGCCAGCAGCGTAGGGTCCAATGGTGTGACAGATACGCAGTATTTT
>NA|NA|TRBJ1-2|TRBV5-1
CASSLGAGARGYTF
TGCGCCAGCAGCTTGGGAGCAGGGGCGCGAGGCTACACCTTC
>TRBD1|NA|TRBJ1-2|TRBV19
CASSDTGERSGYTF
TGTGCCAGTAGTGATACAGGGGAGAGGAGTGGCTACACCTTC
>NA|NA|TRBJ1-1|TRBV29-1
CSVEDQAELNTEAFF
TGCAGCGTTGAAGATCAGGCAGAATTGAACACTGAAGCTTTCTTT
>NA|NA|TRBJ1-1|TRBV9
CASSVETGTEAFF
TGTGCCAGCAGCGTAGAAACAGGCACTGAAGCTTTCTTT
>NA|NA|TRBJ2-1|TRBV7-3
CASSPSGRGLYNEQFF
TGTGCCAGCAGCCCCTCGGGACGGGGGCTTTACAATGAGCAGTTCTTC
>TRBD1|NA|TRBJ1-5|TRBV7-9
CASSLGTGWTSNQPQHF
TGTGCCAGCAGCCTCGGGACAGGGTGGACGAGCAATCAGCCCCAGCATTTT
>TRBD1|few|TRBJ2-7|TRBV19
CASSMGGTGTYEQYF
TGTGCCAGTAGTATGGGTGGGACAGGCACCTACGAGCAGTACTTC
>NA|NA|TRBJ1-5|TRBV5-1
CASSGDSNQPQHF
TGCGCCAGCTCCGGAGATAGCAATCAGCCCCAGCATTTT
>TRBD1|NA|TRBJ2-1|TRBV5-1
CASSPGDSHSYNEQFF
TGCGCCAGCAGCCCCGGGGACAGCCACTCCTACAATGAGCAGTTCTTC
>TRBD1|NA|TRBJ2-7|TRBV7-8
CASSLGGQGYEQYF
TGTGCCAGCAGCCTAGGGGGCCAGGGGTACGAGCAGTACTTC
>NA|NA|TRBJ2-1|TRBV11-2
CASSQHLSSYNEQFF
TGTGCCAGCAGCCAACACCTTAGCTCCTACAATGAGCAGTTCTTC
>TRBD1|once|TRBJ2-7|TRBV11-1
CASSADSQGNEQYF
TGTGCCAGCAGCGCGGACTCACAGGGGAACGAGCAGTACTTC
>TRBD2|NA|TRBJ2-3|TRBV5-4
CASGVTSGSTDTQYF
TGTGCCAGCGGGGTGACTAGCGGGAGCACAGATACGCAGTATTTT
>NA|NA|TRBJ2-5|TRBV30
CAWSVVGVGETQYF
TGTGCCTGGAGTGTAGTCGGGGTGGGTGAGACCCAGTACTTC
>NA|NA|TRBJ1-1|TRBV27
CASSWGGAGGTEAFF
TGTGCCAGCAGTTGGGGGGGGGCCGGAGGGACTGAAGCTTTCTTT
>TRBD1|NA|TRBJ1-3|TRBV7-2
CASRDTGTAGNTIYF
TGTGCCAGCAGGGACACCGGGACAGCTGGAAACACCATATATTTT
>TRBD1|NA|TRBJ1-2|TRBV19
CASSRQQGADGYTF
TGTGCCAGTAGTAGACAACAGGGGGCGGATGGCTACACCTTC
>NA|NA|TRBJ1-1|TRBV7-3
CASSLTGPDTEAFF
TGTGCCAGCAGCTTGACAGGACCCGACACTGAAGCTTTCTTT
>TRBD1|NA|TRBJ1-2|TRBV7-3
CASSLQRRGTGGGYTF
TGTGCCAGCAGCTTACAACGAAGAGGGACAGGCGGTGGCTACACCTTC
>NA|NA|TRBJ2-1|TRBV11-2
CASSLVIAVRSYNEQFF
TGTGCCAGCAGCTTAGTTATAGCGGTGCGCTCCTACAATGAGCAGTTCTTC